Listed below are T cell receptor beta chains from one sample, sequenced in a study of T-cell reconstitution after alpha-beta-depleted transplantation in children. TCRdb processed the PCR reads anew with MiXCR; each CDR3 protein has one entry. In the table there are hundreds of thousands of distinct CDR3 sequences, roughly 15% of which are singletons. The sample here was PBMCs from the stem cell graft donor, taken from the stem cell graft. Receptor source: a human donor who donated a stem cell graft to a child with acute myeloid leukemia. The CDR3 runs from the conserved cysteine through the conserved F or W. Fields, in order: D gene, J gene, clone size, V gene, CDR3 protein, CDR3 DNA. The D gene is left open where the match is weak. Clone sizes are given selectively: once, few, many, or a class where the clone is expanded.

- | TRBJ1-2 | - | TRBV20-1 | CSARDLLRSGRTDGYTF | TGCAGTGCTAGAGATCTCCTAAGGTCGGGGCGGACGGATGGCTACACCTTC
TRBD1 | TRBJ2-7 | many | TRBV6-2/TRBV6-3 | CASSYLGQAYEQYF | TGTGCCAGCAGTTACCTAGGACAGGCCTACGAGCAGTACTTC
- | TRBJ2-1 | few | TRBV10-3 | CAISEKVRAVSYNEQFF | TGTGCCATCAGTGAAAAGGTCCGGGCGGTCTCCTACAATGAGCAGTTCTTC
- | TRBJ2-3 | - | TRBV20-1 | CSARDITSHTQYF | TGCAGTGCTAGAGATATCACTTCGCATACGCAGTATTTT
TRBD2 | TRBJ2-2 | few | TRBV4-3 | CASSLGLAGGIAGELFF | TGCGCCAGCAGCCTGGGACTAGCGGGGGGAATCGCCGGGGAGCTGTTTTTT
- | TRBJ2-1 | many | TRBV20-1 | CSARDPNYNEQFF | TGCAGTGCTAGAGATCCTAATTACAATGAGCAGTTCTTC
- | TRBJ1-6 | many | TRBV7-2 | CASSLESPLHF | TGTGCCAGCAGCTTAGAGTCACCCCTCCACTTT
- | TRBJ2-1 | once | TRBV7-9 | CASSWESKQFF | TGTGCCAGCAGCTGGGAGAGTAAGCAGTTCTTC
- | TRBJ2-1 | few | TRBV29-1 | CSVVAPRKAHYNEQFF | TGCAGCGTTGTCGCACCTCGTAAGGCCCATTACAATGAGCAGTTCTTC
- | TRBJ2-7 | many | TRBV4-3 | CASSQDENSYEQYF | TGCGCCAGCAGCCAAGATGAAAACTCCTACGAGCAGTACTTC
- | TRBJ2-7 | many | TRBV20-1 | CSARRDRDYEQYF | TGCAGTGCTAGGCGGGACAGAGACTACGAGCAGTACTTC
TRBD1 | TRBJ1-6 | many | TRBV20-1 | CSAERQGRNNSPLHF | TGCAGTGCAGAAAGACAGGGGAGGAATAATTCACCCCTCCACTTT
TRBD1 | TRBJ1-5 | many | TRBV20-1 | CSAPDPGQGTVRVHSNQPQHF | TGCAGTGCTCCAGATCCGGGACAGGGGACAGTTCGGGTTCATAGCAATCAGCCCCAGCATTTT
TRBD1 | TRBJ1-1 | - | TRBV7-9 | CASSPRQGSNTEAFF | TGTGCCAGCAGCCCCAGACAGGGATCGAACACTGAAGCTTTCTTT
TRBD1 | TRBJ2-3 | many | TRBV20-1 | CSAQSGTGWTDTQYF | TGCAGTGCTCAATCCGGGACAGGATGGACAGATACGCAGTATTTT
TRBD1 | TRBJ2-1 | - | TRBV7-9 | CASSIGDRSSYNEQFF | TGTGCCAGCAGCATCGGGGACAGGAGCTCCTACAATGAGCAGTTCTTC
TRBD2 | TRBJ2-1 | few | TRBV12-3/TRBV12-4 | CASSRRLAGGREHEQFF | TGTGCCAGCAGTCGTAGACTAGCGGGGGGCCGGGAGCATGAGCAGTTCTTC
- | TRBJ1-5 | - | TRBV7-9 | CASSFNDGSNQPQHF | TGTGCCAGCAGCTTTAACGACGGCAGCAATCAGCCCCAGCATTTT
- | TRBJ1-2 | few | TRBV11-2 | CASSLDQGLGYTF | TGTGCCAGCAGCTTAGATCAGGGGCTTGGCTACACCTTC
- | TRBJ1-2 | many | TRBV25-1 | CASSGPGRNGYTF | TGTGCCAGCAGTGGCCCAGGGAGGAATGGCTACACCTTC
- | TRBJ1-5 | - | TRBV7-2 | CASSLTGTSTDTQHF | TGTGCCAGCAGCTTAACGGGGACCAGCACAGATACGCAGCATTTT
- | TRBJ2-1 | many | TRBV29-1 | CSVAGSTYNEQFF | TGCAGCGTGGCAGGGAGCACCTACAATGAGCAGTTCTTC
- | TRBJ2-2 | many | TRBV5-1 | CASSLSGELFF | TGTGCCAGCAGCTTATCCGGGGAGCTGTTTTTT
- | TRBJ2-2 | - | TRBV7-3 | CASSPTAGTGELFF | TGTGCCAGCAGCCCCACTGCTGGCACCGGGGAGCTGTTTTTT
- | TRBJ2-1 | many | TRBV20-1 | CSASGGGRTLYNEQFF | TGCAGTGCTAGTGGCGGGGGCAGGACCCTATACAATGAGCAGTTCTTC
- | TRBJ2-3 | - | TRBV11-1 | CASSLGLGHLRSTDTQYF | TGTGCCAGCAGCTTAGGCTTGGGACACCTTCGAAGCACAGATACGCAGTATTTT
- | TRBJ1-4 | - | TRBV12-3/TRBV12-4 | CASQGLNEKLFF | TGTGCCAGCCAGGGACTTAATGAAAAACTGTTTTTT
TRBD1 | TRBJ1-1 | few | TRBV6-6 | CASSPTGGWGAFF | TGTGCCAGCAGCCCAACAGGGGGCTGGGGGGCTTTCTTT
- | TRBJ2-2 | many | TRBV20-1 | CSASSGNPDTGELFF | TGCAGTGCTAGTTCCGGGAACCCCGACACCGGGGAGCTGTTTTTT
- | TRBJ2-5 | - | TRBV6-9 | CASSYSKQGQETQYF | TGTGCCAGCAGTTATTCAAAACAGGGCCAAGAGACCCAGTACTTC
TRBD2 | TRBJ2-4 | - | TRBV20-1 | CSARPSGGGAFSGHKNIQYF | TGCAGTGCTAGACCTTCTGGCGGGGGGGCCTTTAGCGGGCATAAAAACATTCAGTACTTC
TRBD1 | TRBJ1-3 | many | TRBV20-1 | CSARKGTGTAGNTIYF | TGCAGTGCTAGAAAAGGTACCGGGACAGCCGGAAACACCATATATTTT
- | TRBJ1-2 | - | TRBV12-3/TRBV12-4 | CASARGGGYTF | TGTGCCAGCGCTCGGGGGGGAGGCTACACCTTC
- | TRBJ2-3 | many | TRBV7-2 | CASSSIGFTDTQYF | TGTGCCAGCAGCTCGATCGGGTTTACAGATACGCAGTATTTT
TRBD2 | TRBJ2-1 | - | TRBV12-3/TRBV12-4 | CASSRQRRGGPGNEQFF | TGTGCCAGCAGTCGCCAACGTCGGGGGGGCCCAGGCAATGAGCAGTTCTTC
- | TRBJ1-5 | - | TRBV5-4 | CASSLGIRSKHF | TGTGCCAGCAGCTTGGGGATCCGCTCAAAGCATTTT
- | TRBJ2-3 | few | TRBV5-1 | CASSSKRGGTDTQYF | TGCGCCAGCAGTAGTAAGAGAGGGGGAACAGATACGCAGTATTTT
TRBD2 | TRBJ2-6 | few | TRBV5-1 | CASSLRLAGPGTGANVLTF | TGCGCCAGCAGCTTGAGGCTAGCGGGGCCCGGGACTGGGGCCAACGTCCTGACTTTC
- | TRBJ1-6 | - | TRBV7-2 | CASSSLPSPLHF | TGTGCCAGCAGCTCCCTCCCTTCACCCCTCCACTTT
- | TRBJ2-3 | - | TRBV2 | CASSEGGQYTDTQYF | TGTGCCAGCAGTGAAGGGGGGCAATACACAGATACGCAGTATTTT
- | TRBJ2-7 | few | TRBV20-1 | CSARQGYSYEQYF | TGCAGTGCTAGACAGGGTTATTCCTACGAGCAGTACTTC
- | TRBJ1-6 | - | TRBV28 | CASSLPDSPKGVHF | TGTGCCAGCAGTTTACCAGACTCCCCCAAAGGGGTCCACTTT
TRBD1 | TRBJ1-4 | many | TRBV20-1 | CSAAGQTNEKLFF | TGCAGTGCTGCGGGACAGACTAATGAAAAACTGTTTTTT
- | TRBJ1-5 | - | TRBV20-1 | CSAREQGRHQPQHF | TGCAGTGCTAGAGAACAGGGTAGACATCAGCCCCAGCATTTT
- | TRBJ1-1 | few | TRBV9 | CASSTLDREAFF | TGTGCCAGCAGCACGCTCGATAGGGAAGCTTTCTTT
- | TRBJ2-1 | many | TRBV12-3/TRBV12-4 | CASTRTVYNEQFF | TGTGCCAGCACCCGGACTGTCTACAATGAGCAGTTCTTC
TRBD1 | TRBJ2-3 | - | TRBV7-8 | CASSSTGTAYTDTQYF | TGTGCCAGCAGCTCAACCGGGACAGCTTACACAGATACGCAGTATTTT
- | TRBJ1-1 | few | TRBV7-2 | CASSVDPGTEAFF | TGTGCCAGCAGCGTAGACCCCGGAACTGAAGCTTTCTTT
TRBD1 | TRBJ2-2 | - | TRBV5-1 | CAGRQGHTGELFF | TGCGCCGGGAGACAGGGGCACACCGGGGAGCTGTTTTTT